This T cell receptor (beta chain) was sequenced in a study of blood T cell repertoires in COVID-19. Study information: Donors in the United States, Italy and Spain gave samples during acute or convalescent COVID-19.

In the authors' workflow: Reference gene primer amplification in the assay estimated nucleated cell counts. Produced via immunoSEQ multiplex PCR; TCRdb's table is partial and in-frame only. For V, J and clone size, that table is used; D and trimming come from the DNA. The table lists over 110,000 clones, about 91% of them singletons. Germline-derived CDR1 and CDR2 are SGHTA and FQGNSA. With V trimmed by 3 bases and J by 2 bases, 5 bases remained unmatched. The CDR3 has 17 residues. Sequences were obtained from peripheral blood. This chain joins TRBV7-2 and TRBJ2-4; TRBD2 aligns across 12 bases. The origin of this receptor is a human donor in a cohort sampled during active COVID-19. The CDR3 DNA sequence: TGTGCCAGCAGCTTGAAACTAGCGGGGGGTTCCAAAAACATTCAGTACTTC. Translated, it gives CASSLKLAGGSKNIQYF.